Shown below are 8 T cell receptor beta chains from a single sample sequenced in a study of cytomegalovirus exposure and HLA in healthy donors. Primers included in the PCR were 60 Vbeta and 13 Jbeta primers. Data came from immunoSEQ multiplex PCR; TCRdb stores just in-frame clones and leaves some out. The table includes 170,000 or so clones, approximately 80% detected once. Material for sequencing was PBMCs. These receptors originate from a woman aged 45-60 years in good health and CMV-seronegative.

This chain uses TRBV10-3 with TRBJ1-1; D gene uncertain. The germline gives CDR1 ENHRY, CDR2 SYGVKD. This CDR3 region has 12 residues. CDR3 DNA: TGTGTCGTTGCCGGTACTGACACTGAAGCTTTCTTT. As protein: CVVAGTDTEAFF.

The chain carries TRBV19 and TRBJ1-1, with D possibly being TRBD1 (6 bases). The CDR3 is made up of 14 amino acids. V was trimmed by 3 bases and J by 5 bases, leaving 13 bases between them. CDR1 and CDR2 from the germline V gene are LNHDA and SQIVND (reference sequence). The CDR3 region is CASSILRGGTEAFF. The CDR3, as DNA: TGTGCCAGTAGTATTCTCAGGGGTGGTACTGAAGCTTTCTTT.

The rearrangement joins TRBV10-1 to TRBJ2-1, with a weak D call TRBD2 (6 bases). V was pared by 3 bases and J by 1 base, with 10 bases between. CDR1 and CDR2 from the germline V gene are WNHNN and SYGVQD (reference sequence). There are 15 residues in the CDR3. DNA of the CDR3: TGCGCCAGCAGTGATATGGCGGGGTCCTACAATGAGCAGTTCTTC. Residues: CASSDMAGSYNEQFF.

The chain combines TRBV28 with TRBJ2-1; 7 bases align to TRBD2. This CDR3 spans 15 amino acids. Trimming cost V 8 bases and J 2 bases; bases outside gene matches: 9. Germline V gene data show CDR1 as MDHEN and CDR2 as SYDVKM. The CDR3 reads CASPLREAAYNEQFF. The CDR3 DNA reads TGTGCCAGCCCTCTCCGGGAGGCCGCCTACAATGAGCAGTTCTTC.

This clone has more than one count but fewer than ten. V and J are TRBV7-9 and TRBJ2-1; 10 bases are a match to TRBD2. J gave up 2 bases and V 7 bases, and 8 bases lay outside the gene matches. CDR1 is SEHNR, CDR2 FQNEAQ, per germline (reference sequence). This CDR3 is built from 16 residues. The CDR3 DNA is TGTGCCAGCACCGCTTACCTAGCGGGGGCCTACAATGAGCAGTTCTTC. Protein product: CASTAYLAGAYNEQFF.

V usage is TRBV4-3 and J usage is TRBJ2-1; D perhaps matches TRBD2 (6 bases). The CDR3 is 15 residues long. V lost 0 bases and J lost 10, with 16 bases in between. Germline CDR1 and CDR2: LGHNA and YSLEER. The CDR3 nucleotides are TGCGCCAGCAGCCAAGATGGATTCGGGGAGGAGGAGCAGTTCTTC. This translates into CASSQDGFGEEEQFF.

CDR3 in amino acids: CASSAKGASLFEQYF. The CDR3 DNA is TGTGCCAGCAGTGCGAAGGGGGCTAGCCTATTCGAGCAGTACTTC. The J gene is TRBJ2-7, the V gene TRBV27, with 7 bases fitting TRBD1. Germline loops: CDR1 MNHEY, CDR2 SMNVEV (reference sequence). V was pared by 5 bases and J by 6 bases, with 13 bases of the junction left unmatched. The CDR3 loop spans 15 amino acids.

The chain couples TRBV7-9 to TRBJ2-2; a weak D match, TRBD2 (7 bases). V was cut by 6 bases and J by 6 bases, with 11 bases left in between. CDR1 and CDR2 (germline): SEHNR, FQNEAQ (reference sequence). CDR3 length: 13 amino acids. The CDR3 nucleotides are TGTGCCAGCAGGGGGGGGCCCTCCGGGGAGCTGTTTTTT. Translation gives CASRGGPSGELFF.